This TCR beta chain was observed in a study of blood T cell repertoires in COVID-19. The wider study: PBMCs, B-cell-depleted T cells, or T cells provided the cDNA or gDNA that made up the material.

Patients of the Seattle cohort, enrolled during active infection, were followed longitudinally. Study processing details: Estimates of nucleated cell counts were drawn from the amplification of reference gene primers. Data came from immunoSEQ multiplex PCR; TCRdb stores just in-frame clones and leaves some out. That table furnishes V, J and clone size, whereas the DNA furnished D and trimming. Among about 350,000 clones, about nine tenths were seen once, and the ten largest hold 7% to 8%. Germline-derived CDR1 and CDR2 are SGHRS and YFSETQ. The V gene end was trimmed by 4 bases and the J gene end by 5 bases; junction bases not matched to a gene: 6. This CDR3 region has 14 residues.

The source is a woman aged 70-85 years with COVID-19, enrolled during active disease. Sequenced sample: peripheral blood. V and J are TRBV5-1 and TRBJ1-2; 9 bases fit TRBD1. CDR3 nucleotides: TGCGCCAGCAGCAGGGACAGGGTAGAGTATGGCTACACCTTC. This sequence encodes CASSRDRVEYGYTF.